One and the same sample provided the 18 T cell receptor beta chains below, sequenced in a study of early T cells in non-severe SARS-CoV-2 infection (dated by TCRdb to the early 2020s). Receptor amplification or capture employed 5' RACE. The reads were generated on a NextSeq 500. TCRdb took the public reads, trimmed them with fastp at Q25, ran MiXCR for clone calling and kept in-frame beta chains. Every entry covers one CDR3 protein and lists the most common genes and DNA from its rows. In all, the sample holds approximately 71,000 distinct CDR3 sequences, and 9.5% to 13% of those were seen once. Roughly 6% of the sample is in the top ten clones. The sequenced material came from whole blood. These receptors originate from an adult who was a healthcare worker with PCR-confirmed SARS-CoV-2 infection or an uninfected control (not recorded which).

This clonotype was recorded a few times. V usage is TRBV7-9 and J usage is TRBJ2-3, with D perhaps TRBD1 (6 bases). Per the germline V gene, CDR1 is SEHNR and CDR2 is FQNEAQ (reference sequence). Between the trimmed V and J ends, which lost 5 bases and 2 bases, there was a span of 11 bases. This CDR3 region has 14 residues. The DNA of the CDR3 is TGTGCCAGCAGCCCCGGACAGACCACAGATACGCAGTATTTT. Its protein product is CASSPGQTTDTQYF.

This clonotype was observed many times. CDR3 bases: TGTGCCAGCAGTTTTGGAACAGTTCAGTACTTC. Its translation: CASSFGTVQYF. The J gene is TRBJ2-4, the V gene TRBV28; D remains unclear. V lost 3 bases and J lost 11, with 8 bases in between. This CDR3 is 11 amino acids long. Per germline, CDR1 MDHEN and CDR2 SYDVKM.

This clonotype was detected ten times or more. The chain uses TRBV11-2 and TRBJ2-1; the match to TRBD1 covers 7 bases. The V gene's germline CDR1 is SGHAT and CDR2 FQNNGV. The V segment lost 5 bases and the J segment 3 bases; nucleotides outside the gene matches: 7. The CDR3 covers 15 residues. The CDR3 here is CASSPTGEDYNEQFF. In DNA, the CDR3 is TGTGCCAGCAGCCCTACAGGGGAAGACTACAATGAGCAGTTCTTC. The full variable domain, in which reference TRBV11-2 and TRBJ2-1 provide the parts outside the CDR3, is EAGVAQSPRYKIIEKRQSVAFWCNPISGHATLYWYQQILGQGPKLLIQFQNNGVVDDSQLPKDRFSAERLKGVDSTLKIQPAKLEDSAVYLCASSPTGEDYNEQFFGPGTRLTVL.

This chain connects TRBV28 to TRBJ2-1; D gene unclear. The length of the CDR3 is 12 residues. Trimming left V 6 bases short and J 9 bases short, with 12 bases between. CDR1 is MDHEN and CDR2 is SYDVKM in the germline V gene. The CDR3 sequence: CASSPVRPEQFF. CDR3 coding DNA: TGTGCCAGCAGCCCGGTGAGGCCTGAGCAGTTCTTC.

This clonotype occurred a few times. The gene calls are TRBV2 and TRBJ2-5; D is perhaps TRBD2 (5 bases). The CDR3 consists of 13 residues. CDR1 is SNHLY and CDR2 is FYNNEI in the germline V gene. The V gene lost 11 bases and the J gene lost 3 bases, with 16 bases spanning the gap. This CDR3 is CALNPGLKETQYF. In DNA, the CDR3 is TGTGCCCTCAATCCGGGATTGAAAGAGACCCAGTACTTC.

This clonotype has ten or more counts. V and J are TRBV5-1 and TRBJ2-5; a possible D gene is TRBD2 (6 bases). Trimming left V 3 bases short and J 7 bases short, with 19 bases between. The CDR3 runs 15 residues. Germline lookup yields CDR1 SGHRS and CDR2 YFSETQ. The chain's CDR3 is CASSWGGTRDGTQYF. The DNA of the CDR3 is TGCGCCAGCAGCTGGGGAGGAACTCGGGATGGGACCCAGTACTTC.

This clonotype occurred a few times. The rearrangement uses TRBV5-8 and TRBJ2-7; D perhaps matches TRBD2 (5 bases). V was pared by 0 bases and J by 3 bases, with 10 bases between. Looked up from germline, CDR1 is SGHTS and CDR2 is YDEGEE. The CDR3 has 14 amino acids. The CDR3 is CASSLAGMHYEQYF. DNA of the CDR3: TGTGCCAGCAGCTTGGCCGGGATGCACTACGAGCAGTACTTC.

Ten or more counts support this clonotype. DNA for the CDR3: TGCAGTGCTAGTAGTCGTTCTAGCGGGAGTTTATACAATGAGCAGTTCTTC. Its protein is CSASSRSSGSLYNEQFF. The chain recombines TRBV20-1 with TRBJ2-1, with 10 positions matching TRBD2. The CDR3 spans 17 residues. Trimming cost V 3 bases and J 4 bases; bases outside gene matches: 12. Germline V CDR1 and CDR2: DFQATT, SNEGSKA (reference sequence).

This clonotype was recorded at least ten times. The V gene is TRBV7-9, the J gene TRBJ2-3; 8 positions match TRBD1. There are 15 residues in the CDR3. V gave up 5 bases and J gave up 1 base; unmatched junction bases: 5. Germline loops: CDR1 SEHNR, CDR2 FQNEAQ (reference sequence). In DNA form, the CDR3 reads TGTGCCAGCAGCCGGACAGGGTCCCGCACAGATACGCAGTATTTT. This codes for CASSRTGSRTDTQYF. Complete variable domain (other parts from reference TRBV7-9 and TRBJ2-3): DTGVSQNPRHKITKRGQNVTFRCDPISEHNRLYWYRQTLGQGPEFLTYFQNEAQLEKSRLLSDRFSAERPKGSFSTLEIQRTEQGDSAMYLCASSRTGSRTDTQYFGPGTRLTVL.

The V and J genes are TRBV11-3 and TRBJ2-4, with 8 bases identical to TRBD1. Trimming removed 5 bases from V and 9 bases from J; junction bases left unmatched: 6. Germline values: CDR1 SGHNT, CDR2 YENEEA. This CDR3 is built from 13 residues. Here the CDR3 DNA reads TGTGCCAGCAGCACGACAGGGGTGGGCATTCAGTACTTC. Its translation is CASSTTGVGIQYF.

This clonotype was detected a few times. This sequence joins TRBV11-2 and TRBJ2-1; D might be TRBD2 (6 bases). The CDR3 contains 13 residues. Germline CDR1 is SGHAT and CDR2 is FQNNGV. V shed 5 bases and J shed 5 bases, with 10 bases lying between them. The CDR3 sequence is CASSMTRHNEQFF. The CDR3 coding sequence is TGTGCCAGCAGCATGACTAGGCACAATGAGCAGTTCTTC.

This clonotype was observed many times. The J gene is TRBJ2-1, the V gene TRBV2; D unclear. The germline V gene has CDR1 SNHLY and CDR2 FYNNEI. V was clipped by 4 bases and J by 9 bases, with 7 bases between them. The CDR3 covers 11 residues. The CDR3 DNA reads TGTGCCAGCAGTGCTAAGGGTGAGCAGTTCTTC. Its translation is CASSAKGEQFF.

This clonotype was seen ten or more times. The chain combines TRBV29-1 with TRBJ2-2, with 11 bases fitting TRBD2. In germline, CDR1 is SQVTM, CDR2 ANQGSEA. The CDR3 contains 16 residues. J was trimmed by 0 bases and V by 5 bases; bases with no gene match: 5. The CDR3 here is CSVIGLAGSNTGELFF. The DNA for the CDR3 is TGCAGCGTTATCGGACTAGCGGGTTCGAACACCGGGGAGCTGTTTTTT.

This clonotype was seen a single time. The rearrangement uses TRBV30 and TRBJ1-2; D not resolved. From germline, CDR1 is GTSNPN and CDR2 SVGIG (reference sequence). This CDR3 is built from 14 residues. Trimming cost V 0 bases and J 4 bases, with 12 bases left between them. CDR3 DNA: TGTGCCTGGAGTGTTAGGCCTAACAGCTATGGCTACACCTTC. Amino acid sequence: CAWSVRPNSYGYTF.

This clonotype was recorded a few times. The J gene is TRBJ2-5, the V gene TRBV9, with D perhaps matching TRBD2 (8 bases). In germline, CDR1 is SGDLS, CDR2 YYNGEE. Between the trimmed V and J ends, which lost 5 bases and 1 base, there was a span of 18 bases. The CDR3 has 16 amino acids. The CDR3 sequence is CASSQGGAGVQETQYF. For the CDR3, the DNA is TGTGCCAGCAGTCAGGGGGGAGCGGGAGTCCAAGAGACCCAGTACTTC.

The gene calls are TRBV7-2 and TRBJ2-7; TRBD1 aligns across 10 bases. V shed 4 bases, J shed 1 base, and the junction held 7 bases outside the gene matches. CDR1 and CDR2 (germline): SGHTA, FQGNSA. CDR3 length: 16 residues. CDR3 in amino acids: CASSSDRGRGSYEQYF. The DNA for the CDR3 is TGTGCCAGCAGCTCCGACAGGGGGCGCGGATCCTACGAGCAGTACTTC. Full variable domain (remainder filled in from reference TRBV7-2 and TRBJ2-7): GAGVSQSPSNKVTEKGKDVELRCDPISGHTALYWYRQSLGQGLEFLIYFQGNSAPDKSGLPSDRFSAERTGGSVSTLTIQRTQQEDSAVYLCASSSDRGRGSYEQYFGPGTRLTVT.

The V gene is TRBV28, the J gene TRBJ1-4; 8 positions match TRBD1. This CDR3 has 17 residues. Germline V gene sequence: CDR1 MDHEN, CDR2 SYDVKM. Trimming at V came to 5 bases and at J to 6 bases, leaving 14 bases not matched to a gene. In DNA form, the CDR3 reads TGTGCCAGCAGTCCACTACCCCCGGACAGGGAAGATGAAAAACTGTTTTTT. It specifies CASSPLPPDREDEKLFF.

V usage is TRBV12-3 or TRBV12-4 and J usage is TRBJ2-2; 12 positions agree with TRBD2. Trimming took 5 bases from V and 6 from J; bases not matched to a gene: 4. This CDR3 has 15 residues. CDR3 sequence reads: CASSRLAGVSGELFF. The CDR3 nucleotides are TGTGCCAGCAGTCGACTAGCGGGAGTGTCCGGGGAGCTGTTTTTT.